The present T cell receptor (beta chain) was sequenced within a study of blood T cell repertoires in COVID-19. Study in general: The samples span acute and convalescent COVID-19 from the United States, Italy and Spain.

Sequencing was performed with immunoSEQ multiplex PCR; in TCRdb, only in-frame clones are kept and a portion is missing. Of 120,000 to 150,000 clones in the sample, around 87% were seen once. V gave up 5 bases and J gave up 6 bases; unmatched junction bases: 6. Germline V gene sequence: CDR1 SNHLY, CDR2 FYNNEI. The CDR3 length is 15 residues. The rearrangement joins TRBV2 to TRBJ2-1, with 11 bases that match TRBD1. The receptor comes from a middle-aged man who had recovered from COVID-19. What was sequenced was peripheral blood. CDR3 amino acids: CASSPGTGGRNEQFF. The DNA of the CDR3 is TGTGCCAGCAGTCCCGGGACAGGGGGTCGCAATGAGCAGTTCTTC.